Sequencing of this T cell receptor beta chain was carried out in a study of blood T cell repertoires in COVID-19. Study-wide background: Acute and convalescent COVID-19 specimens originated in the United States, Italy and Spain. T cells, B-cell-depleted T cells, or PBMCs provided the cDNA or gDNA that served as material.

Original analysis: Quantification of nucleated cells was approximated via reference gene primer amplification. Some clones are missing from TCRdb's copy, which holds only in-frame ones; the method was immunoSEQ multiplex PCR. V and J calls and clone size are as listed in that table; D and trimming were resolved from the DNA. The sample includes 120,000 to 150,000 clones, 60% to 80% of them seen just once. V was pared by 0 bases and J by 2 bases, with 8 bases between. This CDR3 contains 14 residues. Germline loops: CDR1 SGHKS, CDR2 YYEKEE (reference sequence). The TCR sequence derives from a middle-aged man with active or convalescent COVID-19. V gene TRBV5-5 combines with J gene TRBJ1-2; possible D gene TRBD1, 5 bases. Sequencing was performed on peripheral blood. The CDR3 DNA follows: TGTGCCAGCAGCTTGGCGGGGGAAAACTATGGCTACACCTTC. This gives the protein CASSLAGENYGYTF.